Presented here are 17 T cell receptor beta chains from one specimen sequenced in a study of blood T cell repertoires in COVID-19. Repertoires were generated with immunoSEQ multiplex PCR, while TCRdb's copy carries only in-frame clones and drops some. The repertoire consists of approximately 210,000 clones, with 75% to 85% occurring once and the leading ten covering about 4%. Sequences were obtained from PBMCs or T cells enriched from blood (not recorded which). The receptors come from a man younger than 40 with acute COVID-19.

The rearrangement joins TRBV4-1 to TRBJ2-3; 9 bases align to TRBD2. The ends lost 3 bases at V and 4 bases at J; junction bases unmatched: 5. Per the germline V gene, CDR1 is MGHRA and CDR2 is YSYEKL. The CDR3 consists of 15 residues. CDR3 sequence: CASSQGLASADTQYF. The CDR3 DNA follows: TGCGCCAGCAGCCAGGGACTAGCCTCCGCAGATACGCAGTATTTT.

This clone turned up a few times. This chain joins TRBV4-1 and TRBJ1-6; 11 positions agree with TRBD1. The CDR3 extends over 17 amino acids. After removal of 0 bases from V and 11 bases from J, the junction contained 9 bases not matched to a gene. Germline CDR1 and CDR2: MGHRA and YSYEKL. DNA for the CDR3: TGCGCCAGCAGCCAAGACCCCGGACAGGGGGCACTTGCACCCCTCCACTTT. It yields the protein CASSQDPGQGALAPLHF.

This chain uses TRBV9 with TRBJ2-1, with TRBD1 identical over 10 bases. Trimming cost V 4 bases and J 5 bases; bases outside gene matches: 6. The CDR3 loop spans 15 amino acids. Per germline, CDR1 SGDLS and CDR2 YYNGEE. CDR3 amino acids: CASSHSGTGDNEQFF. DNA of the CDR3: TGTGCCAGCAGCCACTCCGGGACAGGGGACAATGAGCAGTTCTTC.

The V and J genes are TRBV3-1 (or the pseudogene TRBV3-2) and TRBJ1-1; tentatively, D is TRBD1 (6 bases). The CDR3 has 15 amino acids. Trimming pared 4 bases from V and 1 base from J, leaving 13 bases between. Germline CDR1 LGHDT, CDR2 YNNKEL (reference sequence). The DNA of the CDR3 is TGTGCCAGCAGCCCCACAGGACAGTCGAACACTGAAGCTTTCTTT. This codes for CASSPTGQSNTEAFF.

A few counts support this clone. CDR3 nucleotide sequence: TGCGCCAGCAGCTTTCAGGGTCTCGTTGAGCAGTACTTC. Residues: CASSFQGLVEQYF. V is TRBV5-1 and J is TRBJ2-7, with a tentative D call TRBD1 (5 bases). The CDR3 covers 13 residues. Germline V gene data show CDR1 as SGHRS and CDR2 as YFSETQ. V was clipped by 2 bases and J by 7 bases, with 13 bases between them.

This clone was counted between two and nine times. CDR3 DNA: TGTGCCAGTAGGACAGGGGTCGGAGGAAACACCATATATTTT. Translation: CASRTGVGGNTIYF. This chain connects TRBV19 to TRBJ1-3, with 8 bases lining up with TRBD1. Germline trimming cut 6 bases from V and 4 bases from J; bases unmatched to any gene: 5. The germline CDR1 and CDR2 sequences are LNHDA and SQIVND (reference sequence). There are 14 residues in the CDR3.

This clone came up once. J is TRBJ1-3 and V is TRBV7-9; no clear D gene. V was shortened by 6 bases and J by 0 bases, with 6 bases between the two germline ends. Germline CDR1 is SEHNR and CDR2 is FQNEAQ (reference sequence). CDR3 length: 13 amino acids. The CDR3 loop reads CASRFNSGNTIYF. The DNA of the CDR3 is TGTGCCAGCAGGTTCAACTCTGGAAACACCATATATTTT.

The chain couples TRBV19 to TRBJ2-1; D uncertain. The CDR3 covers 13 residues. V was pared by 0 bases and J by 8 bases, with 8 bases between. Germline CDR1 is LNHDA and CDR2 is SQIVND (reference sequence). The CDR3 coding sequence is TGTGCCAGTAGTATAGAGGGCAGCCATGAGCAGTTCTTC. Its protein is CASSIEGSHEQFF.

The chain is built from TRBV5-1 and TRBJ2-1, with 13 bases lining up with TRBD2. Looked up from germline, CDR1 is SGHRS and CDR2 is YFSETQ. The CDR3 has 17 amino acids. Trimming removed 2 bases from V and 0 bases from J; junction bases left unmatched: 2. The CDR3, as DNA: TGCGCCAGCAGCTTCAGACTAGCGGGGGGCTCCTACAATGAGCAGTTCTTC. Translation: CASSFRLAGGSYNEQFF.

The J gene is TRBJ2-3, the V gene TRBV5-1; D is possibly TRBD2 (5 bases). In germline, CDR1 is SGHRS, CDR2 YFSETQ. V gave up 7 bases and J gave up 3 bases, with 15 bases separating them. This CDR3 region has 14 residues. The CDR3 DNA is TGCGCCAGCTCCGGAAGCGGCTTAACAGATACGCAGTATTTT. It is translated as CASSGSGLTDTQYF.

The CDR3 nucleotides read TGTGCCAGCAGTAACCGGGACAGACTTGAAAAACTGTTTTTT. Translated, it gives CASSNRDRLEKLFF. The chain employs TRBV28 and TRBJ1-4; 7 bases fit TRBD1. CDR3 length: 14 residues. Germline V CDR1 and CDR2: MDHEN, SYDVKM. Trimming took 5 bases from V and 7 from J; bases not matched to a gene: 7.

J is TRBJ2-3 and V is TRBV4-1; 7 positions match TRBD2. This CDR3 contains 16 residues. V was pared by 0 bases and J by 2 bases, with 5 bases of the junction left unmatched. From germline, CDR1 is MGHRA and CDR2 YSYEKL. CDR3 amino acids: CASSQDSGLVTDTQYF. The CDR3 DNA is TGCGCCAGCAGCCAAGATTCCGGACTAGTCACAGATACGCAGTATTTT.

V gene TRBV19 combines with J gene TRBJ2-7; possible D gene TRBD2, 6 bases. Germline CDR1 is LNHDA and CDR2 is SQIVND (reference sequence). V lost 4 bases and J lost 10, with 26 bases in between. The CDR3 extends over 16 amino acids. CDR3 in DNA: TGTGCCAGTAGTACGAAGGCGGACGGGGGTTATACGAGACAGTACTTC. Amino acid sequence: CASSTKADGGYTRQYF.

The chain joins TRBV5-4 to TRBJ1-1; 9 bases are shared with TRBD1. Per the germline V gene, CDR1 is SGHNT and CDR2 is YYREEE (reference sequence). The CDR3 is 18 residues long. V lost 4 bases to trimming and J lost 5 bases; unmatched junction nucleotides: 18. CDR3 sequence: CASSPVPGQGISGTEAFF. The CDR3 nucleotides are TGTGCCAGCAGCCCAGTACCGGGACAGGGCATCTCAGGGACTGAAGCTTTCTTT.

V is TRBV2 and J is TRBJ2-7; tentative D call: TRBD1 (5 bases). The ends were cut back, 7 bases at V and 2 bases at J, with 9 bases in the middle. The germline CDR1 and CDR2 sequences are SNHLY and FYNNEI. CDR3 length: 12 residues. CDR3 residues: CASKDTAYEQYF. The CDR3 DNA sequence: TGTGCCAGCAAGGACACAGCCTACGAGCAGTACTTC.

The rearrangement joins TRBV21-1 to TRBJ2-3; TRBD2, the table's D call, was not compared with the DNA. TRBV21-1 is a pseudogene segment. This CDR3 region has 13 residues. In nucleotides, the CDR3 is TGTGCCGCTGGGGGGAAAACCACAGATACGCAGTATTTT. This sequence encodes CAAGGKTTDTQYF.

This clone was detected only a few times. The chain joins TRBV7-9 to TRBJ1-1; TRBD1 might be the D (6 bases). Trimming pared 6 bases from V and 7 bases from J, leaving 15 bases between. The CDR3 loop spans 13 amino acids. Looked up from germline, CDR1 is SEHNR and CDR2 is FQNEAQ (reference sequence). The CDR3 loop is CASRTGSLNEAFF. DNA of the CDR3: TGTGCCAGCAGGACAGGTTCATTAAATGAAGCTTTCTTT.